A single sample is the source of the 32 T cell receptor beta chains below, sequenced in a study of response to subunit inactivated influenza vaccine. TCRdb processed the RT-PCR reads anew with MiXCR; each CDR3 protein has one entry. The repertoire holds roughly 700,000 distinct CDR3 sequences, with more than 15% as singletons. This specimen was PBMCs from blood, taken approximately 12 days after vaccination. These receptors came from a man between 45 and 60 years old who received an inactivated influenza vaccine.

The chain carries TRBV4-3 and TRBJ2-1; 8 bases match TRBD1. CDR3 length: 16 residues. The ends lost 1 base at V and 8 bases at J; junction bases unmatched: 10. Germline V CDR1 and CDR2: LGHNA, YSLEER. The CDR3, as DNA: TGCGCCAGCAGCCAAGTACGGAGGACAGGGTATCATGAGCAGTTCTTC. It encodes CASSQVRRTGYHEQFF.

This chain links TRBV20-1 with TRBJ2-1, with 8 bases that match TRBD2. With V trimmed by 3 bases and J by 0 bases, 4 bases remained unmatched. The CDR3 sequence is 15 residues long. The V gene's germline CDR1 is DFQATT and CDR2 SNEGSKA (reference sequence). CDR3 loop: CSARPLADSYNEQFF. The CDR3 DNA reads TGCAGTGCTAGGCCACTAGCGGACTCCTACAATGAGCAGTTCTTC.

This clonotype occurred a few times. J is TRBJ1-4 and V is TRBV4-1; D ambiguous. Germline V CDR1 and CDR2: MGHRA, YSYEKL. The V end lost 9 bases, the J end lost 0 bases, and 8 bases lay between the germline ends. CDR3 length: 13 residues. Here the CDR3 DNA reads TGCGCCAGTCGCCCGGCAACTAATGAAAAACTGTTTTTT. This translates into CASRPATNEKLFF.

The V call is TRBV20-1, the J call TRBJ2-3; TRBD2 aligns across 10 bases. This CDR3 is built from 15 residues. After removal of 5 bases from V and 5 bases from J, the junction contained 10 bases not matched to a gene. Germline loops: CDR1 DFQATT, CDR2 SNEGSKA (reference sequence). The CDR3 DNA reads TGCAGTGCTTCAATACCAAGCGGGGGGGTAGATACGCAGTATTTT. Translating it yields CSASIPSGGVDTQYF.

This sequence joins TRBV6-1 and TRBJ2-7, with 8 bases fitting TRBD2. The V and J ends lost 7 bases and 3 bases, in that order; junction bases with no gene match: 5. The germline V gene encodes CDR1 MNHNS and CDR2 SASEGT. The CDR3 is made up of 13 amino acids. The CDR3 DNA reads TGTGCCAGCAACAGCGGGGGCAACTACGAGCAGTACTTC. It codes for CASNSGGNYEQYF.

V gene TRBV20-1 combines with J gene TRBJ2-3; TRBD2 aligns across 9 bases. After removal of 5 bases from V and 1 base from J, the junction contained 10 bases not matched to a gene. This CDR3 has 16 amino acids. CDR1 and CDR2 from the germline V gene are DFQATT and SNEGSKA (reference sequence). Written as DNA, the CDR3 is TGCAGTGCTTCGAGAGGGGCTAGCGGGGGCACAGATACGCAGTATTTT. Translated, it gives CSASRGASGGTDTQYF.

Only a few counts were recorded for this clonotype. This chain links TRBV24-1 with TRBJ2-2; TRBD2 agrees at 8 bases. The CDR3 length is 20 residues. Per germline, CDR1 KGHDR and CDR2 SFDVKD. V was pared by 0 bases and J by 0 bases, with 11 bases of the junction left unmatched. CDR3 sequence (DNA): TGTGCCACCAGTGATTTGCCGGGGGGGCGCAGGGATTCGAACACCGGGGAGCTGTTTTTT. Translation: CATSDLPGGRRDSNTGELFF.

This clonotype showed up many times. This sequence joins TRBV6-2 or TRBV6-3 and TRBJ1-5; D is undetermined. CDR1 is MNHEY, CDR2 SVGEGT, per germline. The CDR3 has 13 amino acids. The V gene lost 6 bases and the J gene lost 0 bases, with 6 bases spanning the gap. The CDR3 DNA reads TGTGCCAGCAGCTACAGTAGCAATCAGCCCCAGCATTTT. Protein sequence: CASSYSSNQPQHF.

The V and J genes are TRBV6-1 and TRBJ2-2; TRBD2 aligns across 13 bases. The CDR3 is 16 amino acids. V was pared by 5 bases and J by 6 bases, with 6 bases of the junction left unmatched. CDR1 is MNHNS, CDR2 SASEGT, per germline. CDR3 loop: CASSRPGLAGPGELFF. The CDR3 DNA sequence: TGTGCCAGCAGTAGACCGGGACTAGCGGGGCCCGGGGAGCTGTTTTTT.

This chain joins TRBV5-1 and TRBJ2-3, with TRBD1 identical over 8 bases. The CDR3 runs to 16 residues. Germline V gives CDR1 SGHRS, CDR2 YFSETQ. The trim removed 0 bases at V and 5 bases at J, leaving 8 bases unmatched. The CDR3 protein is CASSLVSGGAGDTQYF. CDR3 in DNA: TGCGCCAGCAGCTTGGTATCAGGGGGCGCCGGAGATACGCAGTATTTT. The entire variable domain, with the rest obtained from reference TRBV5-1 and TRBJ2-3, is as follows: KAGVTQTPRYLIKTRGQQVTLSCSPISGHRSVSWYQQTPGQGLQFLFEYFSETQRNKGNFPGRFSGRQFSNSRSEMNVSTLELGDSALYLCASSLVSGGAGDTQYFGPGTRLTVL.

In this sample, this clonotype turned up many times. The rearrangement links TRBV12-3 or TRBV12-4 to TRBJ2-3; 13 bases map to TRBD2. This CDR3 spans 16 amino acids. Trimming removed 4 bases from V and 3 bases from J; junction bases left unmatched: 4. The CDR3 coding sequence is TGTGCCAGCAGTTCCACTAGCGGGGGGGCGACAGATACGCAGTATTTT. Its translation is CASSSTSGGATDTQYF.

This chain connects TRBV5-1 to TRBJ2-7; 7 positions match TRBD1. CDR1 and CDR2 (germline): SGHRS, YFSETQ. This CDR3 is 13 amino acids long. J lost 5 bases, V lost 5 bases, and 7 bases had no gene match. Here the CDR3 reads CASRSQQGNEQYF. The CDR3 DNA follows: TGCGCCAGCAGATCACAACAGGGGAACGAGCAGTACTTC. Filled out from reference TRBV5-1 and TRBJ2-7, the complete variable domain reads KAGVTQTPRYLIKTRGQQVTLSCSPISGHRSVSWYQQTPGQGLQFLFEYFSETQRNKGNFPGRFSGRQFSNSRSEMNVSTLELGDSALYLCASRSQQGNEQYFGPGTRLTVT.

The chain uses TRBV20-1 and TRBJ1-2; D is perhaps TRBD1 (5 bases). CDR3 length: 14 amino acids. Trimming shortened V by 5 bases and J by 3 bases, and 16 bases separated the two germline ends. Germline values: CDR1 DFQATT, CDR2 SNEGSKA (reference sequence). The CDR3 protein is CSAYRQQQDYGYTF. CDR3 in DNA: TGCAGTGCTTACCGACAGCAACAGGACTATGGCTACACCTTC.

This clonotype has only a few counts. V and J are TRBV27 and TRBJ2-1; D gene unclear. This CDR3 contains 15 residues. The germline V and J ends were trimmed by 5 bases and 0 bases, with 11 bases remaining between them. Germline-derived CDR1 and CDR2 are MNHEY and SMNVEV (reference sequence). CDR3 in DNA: TGTGCCAGCAGTCCCGGGCTATTCTCCTACAATGAGCAGTTCTTC. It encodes CASSPGLFSYNEQFF.

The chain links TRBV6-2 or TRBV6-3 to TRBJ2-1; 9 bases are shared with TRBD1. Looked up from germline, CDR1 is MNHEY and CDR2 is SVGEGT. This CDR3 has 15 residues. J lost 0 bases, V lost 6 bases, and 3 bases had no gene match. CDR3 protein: CASRRQGVSYNEQFF. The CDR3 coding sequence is TGTGCCAGCAGAAGACAGGGGGTCTCCTACAATGAGCAGTTCTTC.

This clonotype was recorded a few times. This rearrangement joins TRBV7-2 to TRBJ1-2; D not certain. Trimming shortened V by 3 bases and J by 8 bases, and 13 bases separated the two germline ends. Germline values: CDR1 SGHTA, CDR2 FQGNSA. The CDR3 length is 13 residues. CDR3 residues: CASSLPGRRGYTF. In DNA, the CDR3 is TGTGCCAGCAGCTTGCCCGGTAGGCGAGGCTACACCTTC. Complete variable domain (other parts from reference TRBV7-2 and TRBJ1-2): GAGVSQSPSNKVTEKGKDVELRCDPISGHTALYWYRQSLGQGLEFLIYFQGNSAPDKSGLPSDRFSAERTGGSVSTLTIQRTQQEDSAVYLCASSLPGRRGYTFGSGTRLTVV.

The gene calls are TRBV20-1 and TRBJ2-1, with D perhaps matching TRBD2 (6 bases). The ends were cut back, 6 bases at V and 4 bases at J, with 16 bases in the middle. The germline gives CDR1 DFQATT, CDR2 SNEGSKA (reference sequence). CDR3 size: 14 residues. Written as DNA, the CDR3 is TGCAGTGCCCTCCCCGGACGGGGGTACAATGAGCAGTTCTTC. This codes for CSALPGRGYNEQFF.

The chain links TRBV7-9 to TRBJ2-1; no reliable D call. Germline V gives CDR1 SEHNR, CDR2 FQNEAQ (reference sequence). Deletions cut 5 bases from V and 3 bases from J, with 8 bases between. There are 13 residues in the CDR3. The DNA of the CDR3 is TGTGCCAGCAGCGAAGCAGTCTACAATGAGCAGTTCTTC. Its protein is CASSEAVYNEQFF.

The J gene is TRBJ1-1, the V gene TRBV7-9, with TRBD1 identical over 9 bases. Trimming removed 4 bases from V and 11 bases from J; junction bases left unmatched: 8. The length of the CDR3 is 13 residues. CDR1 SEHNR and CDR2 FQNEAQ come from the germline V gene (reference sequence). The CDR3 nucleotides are TGTGCCAGCAGCTCGGACAGGGGATTCTTCGCTTTCTTT. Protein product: CASSSDRGFFAFF.

CDR3 sequence reads: CASRYTGTGANVLTF. CDR3 nucleotide sequence: TGTGCCAGCAGGTACACAGGGACTGGGGCCAACGTCCTGACTTTC. The chain joins TRBV6-5 to TRBJ2-6; D may be TRBD1 (6 bases). Germline V CDR1 and CDR2: MNHEY, SVGAGI. The CDR3 has 15 amino acids. V lost 6 bases to trimming and J lost 2 bases, with 11 bases between them.

CDR3 sequence reads: CASSSPAGTLNTEAFF. CDR3 DNA sequence: TGCGCCAGCAGCTCCCCGGCCGGGACATTGAACACTGAAGCTTTCTTT. The genes are TRBV5-1 and TRBJ1-1, with TRBD1 as a possible D gene (6 bases). The germline gives CDR1 SGHRS, CDR2 YFSETQ. The CDR3 runs to 16 residues. The V and J ends lost 3 bases and 0 bases respectively, with 15 bases between them.

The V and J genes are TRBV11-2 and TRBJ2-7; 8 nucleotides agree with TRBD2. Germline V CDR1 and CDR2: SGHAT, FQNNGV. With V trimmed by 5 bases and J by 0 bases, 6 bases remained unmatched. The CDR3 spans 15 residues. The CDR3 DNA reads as TGTGCCAGCAGCACTTTGCGGGGGGCCTCCTACGAGCAGTACTTC. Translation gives CASSTLRGASYEQYF.

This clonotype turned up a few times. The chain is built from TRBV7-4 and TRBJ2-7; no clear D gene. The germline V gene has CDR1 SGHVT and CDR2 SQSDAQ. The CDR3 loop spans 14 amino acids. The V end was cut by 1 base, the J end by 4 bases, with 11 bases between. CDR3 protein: CASSLGESRYEQYF. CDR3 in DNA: TGTGCCAGCAGCTTAGGGGAATCGAGGTACGAGCAGTACTTC. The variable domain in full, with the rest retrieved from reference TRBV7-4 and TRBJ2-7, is GAGVSQSPRYKVAKRGRDVALRCDSISGHVTLYWYRQTLGQGSEVLTYSQSDAQRDKSGRPSGRFSAERPERSVSTLKIQRTEQGDSAVYLCASSLGESRYEQYFGPGTRLTVT.

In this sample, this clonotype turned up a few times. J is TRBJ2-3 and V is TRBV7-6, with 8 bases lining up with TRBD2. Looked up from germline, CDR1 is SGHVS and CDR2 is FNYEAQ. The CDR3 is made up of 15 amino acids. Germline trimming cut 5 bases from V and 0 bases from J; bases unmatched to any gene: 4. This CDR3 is CASSNREGSTDTQYF. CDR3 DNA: TGTGCCAGCAGCAATCGGGAGGGAAGCACAGATACGCAGTATTTT.

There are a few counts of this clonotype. The CDR3 bases are TGTGCCAGCAGCAGAAGGGGCGCCAGCACAGATACGCAGTATTTT. Protein: CASSRRGASTDTQYF. This chain joins TRBV7-6 and TRBJ2-3; possible D gene TRBD1, 5 bases. Trimming took off 5 bases at V and 0 bases at J, with 12 bases between the two ends. This CDR3 comprises 15 residues. Germline CDR1 reads SGHVS; CDR2 reads FNYEAQ.

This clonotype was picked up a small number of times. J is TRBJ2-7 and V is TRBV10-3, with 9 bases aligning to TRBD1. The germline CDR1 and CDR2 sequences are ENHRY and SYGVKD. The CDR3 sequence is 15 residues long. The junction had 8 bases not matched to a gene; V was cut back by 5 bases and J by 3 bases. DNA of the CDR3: TGTGCCATCAGTATCGGGACAGGGATTAGCTACGAGCAGTACTTC. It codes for CAISIGTGISYEQYF.

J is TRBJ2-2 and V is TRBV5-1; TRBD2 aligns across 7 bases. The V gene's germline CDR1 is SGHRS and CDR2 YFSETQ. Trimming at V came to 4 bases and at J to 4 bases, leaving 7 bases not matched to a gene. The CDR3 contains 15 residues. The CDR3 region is CASSPVAGSTGELFF. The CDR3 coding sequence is TGCGCCAGCAGCCCGGTAGCGGGCAGCACCGGGGAGCTGTTTTTT. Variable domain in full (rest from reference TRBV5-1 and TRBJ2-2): KAGVTQTPRYLIKTRGQQVTLSCSPISGHRSVSWYQQTPGQGLQFLFEYFSETQRNKGNFPGRFSGRQFSNSRSEMNVSTLELGDSALYLCASSPVAGSTGELFFGEGSRLTVL.

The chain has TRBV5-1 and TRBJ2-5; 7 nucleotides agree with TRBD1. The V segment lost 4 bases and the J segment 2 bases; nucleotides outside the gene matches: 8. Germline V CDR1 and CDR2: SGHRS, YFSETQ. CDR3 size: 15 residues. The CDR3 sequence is CASSTGTDVQETQYF. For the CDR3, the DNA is TGCGCCAGCAGCACCGGGACAGACGTACAAGAGACCCAGTACTTC.

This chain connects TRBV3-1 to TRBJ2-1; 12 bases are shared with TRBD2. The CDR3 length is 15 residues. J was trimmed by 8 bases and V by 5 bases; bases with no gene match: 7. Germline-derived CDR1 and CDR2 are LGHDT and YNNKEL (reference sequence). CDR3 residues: CASSWLAGGPHEQFF. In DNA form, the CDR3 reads TGTGCCAGCAGCTGGCTAGCGGGAGGGCCTCATGAGCAGTTCTTC.

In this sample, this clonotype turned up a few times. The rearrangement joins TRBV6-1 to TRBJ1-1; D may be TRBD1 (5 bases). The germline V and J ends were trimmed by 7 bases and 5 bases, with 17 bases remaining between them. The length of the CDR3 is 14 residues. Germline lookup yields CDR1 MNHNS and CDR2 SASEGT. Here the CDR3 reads CASTRPEGSTEAFF. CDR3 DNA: TGTGCCAGCACTAGACCGGAGGGGAGTACTGAAGCTTTCTTT.

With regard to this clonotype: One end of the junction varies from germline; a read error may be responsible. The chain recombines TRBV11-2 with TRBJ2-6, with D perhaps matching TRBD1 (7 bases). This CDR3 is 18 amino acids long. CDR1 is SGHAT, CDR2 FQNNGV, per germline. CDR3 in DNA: TGTGCCAGCAGCCTAGAAACCAGGGGGAGGACTGGGGCCAACGTCCTGACTTTC. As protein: CASSLETRGRTGANVLTF.

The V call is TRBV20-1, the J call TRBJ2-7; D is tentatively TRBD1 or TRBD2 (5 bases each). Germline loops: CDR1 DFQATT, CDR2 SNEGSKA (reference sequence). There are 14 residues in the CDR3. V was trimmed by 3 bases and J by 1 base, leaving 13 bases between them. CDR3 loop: CSASAGTGSYEQYF. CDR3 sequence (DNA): TGCAGTGCTAGTGCCGGGACGGGTTCCTACGAGCAGTACTTC.